This T cell receptor (beta chain) was found in a study of blood T cell repertoires in COVID-19 (dated by TCRdb to 2020 to 2021). Context from the whole study: Samples from collaborators originated in the United States, Italy and Spain and spanned both the acute and convalescent phases of COVID-19. The repertoires were released in a freely available public database meant as a resource for research on the immune response to SARS-CoV-2. Where available, HLA class I and class II types were taken from metadata supplied by the sample provider and were not determined by assay-based typing. Sample metadata almost always included a de-identified subject ID, COVID-19 status, age in years and sex. The samples were drawn from two sources: the first 160 participants of the ongoing ImmuneRACE study, and 1,200 or so subjects contributed by 6 global collaborators. Subjects who had been exposed to COVID-19, were actively infected with it, or had recovered from it provided the deeply sampled blood TCRbeta repertoires that made up the dataset. The prospective study material was composed of cDNA or gDNA derived from T cells, B-cell-depleted T cells, or PBMCs. Broader findings and caveats from the paper: Clinical and demographic metadata were provided uncurated, with the amount varying by source and participant.

In the prospective study, participants were about 18 to 90 years old, resided in 24 geographic areas of the United States, and were enrolled through a virtual design. To assign participants to cohorts, the prospective study relied on clinical history that participants themselves reported in a screening survey and a study questionnaire. Recovered participants in ImmuneRACE Cohort 3 were defined by two consecutive negative NP/OP PCR tests, clearance by a healthcare professional, or resolution of symptoms. Each participant in the prospective study had whole blood, serum and a nasopharyngeal or oropharyngeal swab collected by mobile phlebotomists. Additional blood draws and questionnaires over a roughly two-month period could optionally be provided by prospective study participants. Before DNA extraction, blood samples from the prospective study were shipped at room temperature or frozen. Notes on this clone: Its target antigen remains unknown. No base-level quality is on record; no much larger clone is a single base apart.

TCRbeta CDR3 regions were amplified from genomic DNA using the immunoSEQ Assay, a bias-controlled multiplex PCR. From the authors' description of their analysis: Nucleated cell counts per sample were estimated from amplification of reference gene primers within the assay. To quantify the absolute abundance of each unique TCRbeta CDR3 rearrangement, sequence reads were collapsed and filtered. For each sample, productive Simpson clonality was calculated as the square root of Simpson's diversity index across productive rearrangements. In TCRdb, the immuneACCESS table is reduced to in-frame sequences with V and J assigned. These tables do not hold every clone; where another copy was compared, an unresolved V gene accounts for under half, and the others remain unexplained. V and J calls and clone size are given by that table; D and trimming were obtained from the DNA. For this sample the table gives over 150,000 clones, of which about four fifths were detected only once. The top ten clones comprise 7.5% of the sample.

The sequence was obtained from a man aged 40-49 years who had recovered from COVID-19. Sample: PBMCs or T cells enriched from blood (not recorded which).

The DNA sequence follows: TGTGCCATCAGTGCGGGACAGCCCTACGAGCAGTACTTC. This translates into CAISAGQPYEQYF. The chain uses TRBV10-3 and TRBJ2-7, with 7 central nucleotides matching TRBD1. Trimming accounts for 4 bases at V and 2 bases at J, while the number of junction bases matched to no gene is 2. Taken from the germline V gene, the CDR1 and CDR2 loops are ENHRY and SYGVKD. Inclusive of the bounding cysteine and phenylalanine, the CDR3 is 13 residues long. The kept DNA is CDR3 alone, 39 bases in frame from the first base.